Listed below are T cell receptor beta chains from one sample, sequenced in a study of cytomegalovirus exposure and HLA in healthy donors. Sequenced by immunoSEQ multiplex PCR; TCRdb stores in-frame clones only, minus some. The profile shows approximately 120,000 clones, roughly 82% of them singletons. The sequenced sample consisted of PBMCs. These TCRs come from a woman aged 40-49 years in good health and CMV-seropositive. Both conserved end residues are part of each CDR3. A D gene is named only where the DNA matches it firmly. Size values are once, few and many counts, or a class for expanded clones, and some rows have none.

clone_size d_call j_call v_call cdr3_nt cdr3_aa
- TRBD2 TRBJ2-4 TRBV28 TGTGCCAGCAGTGGAGCGGGATGGGGAAACATTCAGTACTTC CASSGAGWGNIQYF
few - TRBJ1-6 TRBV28 TGTGCCAGCAGTTTTTGGGGGCGCCTAAATTCACCCCTCCACTTT CASSFWGRLNSPLHF
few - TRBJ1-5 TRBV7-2 TGTGCCAGCAGCCCCGAGAGGGATCAGCCCCAGCATTTT CASSPERDQPQHF
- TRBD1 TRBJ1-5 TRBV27 TGTGCCAGCAAGGGACAGGGGAATCAGCCCCAGCATTTT CASKGQGNQPQHF
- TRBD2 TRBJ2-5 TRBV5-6 TGTGCCAGCAGCTTGGGACTAGCGGGAGTCCAGACCCAGTACTTC CASSLGLAGVQTQYF
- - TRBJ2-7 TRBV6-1 TGTGCCAGCAAAGGGAGGGGGATTAACTACGAGCAGTACTTC CASKGRGINYEQYF
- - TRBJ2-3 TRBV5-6 TGTGCCAGCAGTTGGGGGGGCACAGATACGCAGTATTTT CASSWGGTDTQYF
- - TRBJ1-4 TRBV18 TGTGCCAGCTCACCGGACCGCGGGGAAAAACTGTTTTTT CASSPDRGEKLFF
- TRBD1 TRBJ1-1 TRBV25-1 TGTGCCAGCAGTGAATATCCCGACAGGGGAGCTTTCTTT CASSEYPDRGAFF
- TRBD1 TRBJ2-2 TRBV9 TGTGCCAGCAGCGCCCCGATACAGGGGGCCCTCGGCGGGGAGCTGTTTTTT CASSAPIQGALGGELFF
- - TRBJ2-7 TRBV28 TGTGCCAGCAGAACGGACAGACCGATTAGCTCCTACGAGCAGTACTTC CASRTDRPISSYEQYF
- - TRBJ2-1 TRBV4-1 TGCGCCAGCAGCCATAGAGCGGGCCAGTCAGACAATGAGCAGTTCTTC CASSHRAGQSDNEQFF
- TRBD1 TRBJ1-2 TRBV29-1 TGCAGCGTTGAGGGGACAGGGGAGCATGGCTACACCTTC CSVEGTGEHGYTF
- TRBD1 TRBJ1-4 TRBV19 TGTGCCAGTAGTCCCCGGACAGGGAGAGGTGAAAAACTGTTTTTT CASSPRTGRGEKLFF
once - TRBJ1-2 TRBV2 TGTGCCAGCAGTGTTGGTCTGGGAGGGGACTATGGCTACACCTTC CASSVGLGGDYGYTF
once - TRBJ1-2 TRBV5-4 TGTGCCAGCAGCCCTCAGACAGGAGACTATGGCTACACCTTC CASSPQTGDYGYTF
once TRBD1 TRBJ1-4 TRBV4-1 TGCGCCAGCAGCGATACGACAGGGAAGGTCGTATATGAAAAACTGTTTTTT CASSDTTGKVVYEKLFF